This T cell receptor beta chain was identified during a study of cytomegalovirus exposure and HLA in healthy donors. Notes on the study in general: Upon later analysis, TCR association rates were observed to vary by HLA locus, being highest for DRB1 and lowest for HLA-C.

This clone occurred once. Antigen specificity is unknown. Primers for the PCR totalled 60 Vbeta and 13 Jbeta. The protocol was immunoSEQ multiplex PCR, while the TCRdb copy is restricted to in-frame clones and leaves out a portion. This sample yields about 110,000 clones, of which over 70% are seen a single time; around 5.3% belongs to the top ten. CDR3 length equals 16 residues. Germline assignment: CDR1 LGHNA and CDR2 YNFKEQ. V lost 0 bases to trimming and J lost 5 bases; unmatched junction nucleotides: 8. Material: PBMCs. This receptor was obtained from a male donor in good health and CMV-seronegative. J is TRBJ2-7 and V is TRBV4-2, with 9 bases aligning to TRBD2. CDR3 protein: CASSQDFPSGRHEQYF. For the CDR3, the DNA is TGTGCCAGCAGCCAAGATTTCCCGAGCGGGAGGCACGAGCAGTACTTC.